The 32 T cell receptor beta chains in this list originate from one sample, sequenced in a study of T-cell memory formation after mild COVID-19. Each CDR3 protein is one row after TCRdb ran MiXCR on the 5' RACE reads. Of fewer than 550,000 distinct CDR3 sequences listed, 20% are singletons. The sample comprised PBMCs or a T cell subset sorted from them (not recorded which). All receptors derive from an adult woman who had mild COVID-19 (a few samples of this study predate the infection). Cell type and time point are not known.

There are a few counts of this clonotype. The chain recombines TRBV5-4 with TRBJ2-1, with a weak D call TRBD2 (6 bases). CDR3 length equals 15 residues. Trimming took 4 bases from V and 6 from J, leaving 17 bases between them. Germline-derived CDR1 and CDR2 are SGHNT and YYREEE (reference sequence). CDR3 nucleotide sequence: TGTGCCAGCAGCCCCTCTGTTTTGCGGGGCAATGAGCAGTTCTTC. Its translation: CASSPSVLRGNEQFF.

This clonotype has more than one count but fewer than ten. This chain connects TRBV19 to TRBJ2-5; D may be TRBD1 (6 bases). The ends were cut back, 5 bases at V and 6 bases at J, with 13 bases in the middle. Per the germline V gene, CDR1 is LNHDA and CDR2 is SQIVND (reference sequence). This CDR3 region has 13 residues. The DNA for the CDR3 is TGTGCCAGTAGTGAACAGGGTGGGAAGACCCAGTACTTC. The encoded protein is CASSEQGGKTQYF.

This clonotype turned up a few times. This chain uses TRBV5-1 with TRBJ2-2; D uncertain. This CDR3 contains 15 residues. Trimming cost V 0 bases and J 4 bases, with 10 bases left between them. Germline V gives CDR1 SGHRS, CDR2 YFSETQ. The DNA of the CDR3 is TGCGCCAGCAGCTTGGTGTCTTCGGCCACCGGGGAGCTGTTTTTT. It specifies CASSLVSSATGELFF.

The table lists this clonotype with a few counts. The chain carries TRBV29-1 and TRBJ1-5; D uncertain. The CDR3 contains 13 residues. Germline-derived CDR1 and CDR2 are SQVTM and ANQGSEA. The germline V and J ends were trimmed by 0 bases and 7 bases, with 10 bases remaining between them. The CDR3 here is CSVEDAAGQPQHF. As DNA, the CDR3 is TGCAGCGTTGAAGACGCGGCGGGGCAGCCCCAGCATTTT.

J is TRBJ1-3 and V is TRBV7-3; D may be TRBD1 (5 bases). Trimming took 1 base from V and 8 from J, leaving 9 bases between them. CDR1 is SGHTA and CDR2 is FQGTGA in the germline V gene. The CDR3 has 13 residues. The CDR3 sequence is CASSLSGGHTIYF. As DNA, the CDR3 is TGTGCCAGCAGCTTAAGTGGGGGACACACCATATATTTT.

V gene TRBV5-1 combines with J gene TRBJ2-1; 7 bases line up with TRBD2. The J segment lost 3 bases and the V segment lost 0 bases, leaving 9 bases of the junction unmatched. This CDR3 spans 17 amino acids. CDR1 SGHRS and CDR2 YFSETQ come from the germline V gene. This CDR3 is CASSLGAGDGSYNEQFF. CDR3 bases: TGCGCCAGCAGCTTGGGCGCGGGGGATGGCAGCTACAATGAGCAGTTCTTC. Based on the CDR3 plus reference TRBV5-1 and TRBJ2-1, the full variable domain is KAGVTQTPRYLIKTRGQQVTLSCSPISGHRSVSWYQQTPGQGLQFLFEYFSETQRNKGNFPGRFSGRQFSNSRSEMNVSTLELGDSALYLCASSLGAGDGSYNEQFFGPGTRLTVL.

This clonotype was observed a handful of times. The CDR3 sequence: CATGIYGYTF. For the CDR3, the DNA is TGTGCCACCGGGATTTATGGCTACACCTTC. The genes are TRBV6-2 or TRBV6-3 and TRBJ1-2; no firm D call. Germline CDR1 and CDR2: MNHEY and SVGEGT. Trimming cost V 10 bases and J 5 bases, with 8 bases left between them. The CDR3 runs 10 residues.

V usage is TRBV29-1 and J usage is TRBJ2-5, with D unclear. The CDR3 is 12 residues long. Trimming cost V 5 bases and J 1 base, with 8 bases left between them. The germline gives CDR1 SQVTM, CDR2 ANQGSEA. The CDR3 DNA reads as TGCAGCGTTCAGAGTTTCCAAGAGACCCAGTACTTC. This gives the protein CSVQSFQETQYF.

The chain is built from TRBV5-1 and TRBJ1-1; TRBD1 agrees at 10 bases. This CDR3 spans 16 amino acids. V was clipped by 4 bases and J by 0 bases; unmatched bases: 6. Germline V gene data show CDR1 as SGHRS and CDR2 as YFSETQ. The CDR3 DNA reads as TGCGCCAGCAGCCCGAGACAGGGGGCGATGAACACTGAAGCTTTCTTT. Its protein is CASSPRQGAMNTEAFF.

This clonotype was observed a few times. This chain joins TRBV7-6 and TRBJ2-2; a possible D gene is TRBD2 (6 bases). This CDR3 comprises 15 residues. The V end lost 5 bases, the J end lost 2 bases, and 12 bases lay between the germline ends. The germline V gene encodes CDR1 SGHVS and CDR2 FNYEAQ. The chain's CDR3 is CASSPGLTNTGELFF. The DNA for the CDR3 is TGTGCCAGCAGCCCGGGACTGACAAACACCGGGGAGCTGTTTTTT. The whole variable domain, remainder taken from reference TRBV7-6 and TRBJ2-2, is GAGVSQSPRYKVTKRGQDVALRCDPISGHVSLYWYRQALGQGPEFLTYFNYEAQQDKSGLPNDRFSAERPEGSISTLTIQRTEQRDSAMYRCASSPGLTNTGELFFGEGSRLTVL.

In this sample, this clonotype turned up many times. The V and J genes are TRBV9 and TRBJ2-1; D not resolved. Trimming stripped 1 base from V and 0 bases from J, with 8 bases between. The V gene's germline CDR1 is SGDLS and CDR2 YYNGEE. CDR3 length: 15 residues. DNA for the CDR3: TGTGCCAGCAGCGTATCCGGGCCCTCCTACAATGAGCAGTTCTTC. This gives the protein CASSVSGPSYNEQFF.

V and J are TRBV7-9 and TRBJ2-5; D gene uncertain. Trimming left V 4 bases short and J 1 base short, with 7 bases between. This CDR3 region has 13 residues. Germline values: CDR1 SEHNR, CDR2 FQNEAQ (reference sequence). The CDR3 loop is CASSSSGQETQYF. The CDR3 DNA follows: TGTGCCAGCAGCTCATCGGGCCAAGAGACCCAGTACTTC.

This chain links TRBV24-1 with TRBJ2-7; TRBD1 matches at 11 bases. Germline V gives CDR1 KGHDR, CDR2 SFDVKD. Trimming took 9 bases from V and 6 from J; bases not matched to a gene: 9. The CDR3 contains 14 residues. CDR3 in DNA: TGTGCCACCGAGCCGGGACAGGGGGTCCGCGAGCAGTACTTC. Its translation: CATEPGQGVREQYF.

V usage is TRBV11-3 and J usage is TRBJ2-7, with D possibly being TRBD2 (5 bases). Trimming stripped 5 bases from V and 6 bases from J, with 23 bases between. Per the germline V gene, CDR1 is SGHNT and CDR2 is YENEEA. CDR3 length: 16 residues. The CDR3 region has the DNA TGTGCCAGCAGCCTCGGGCGGGCAGTACCATTTACCGAGCAGTACTTC. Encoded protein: CASSLGRAVPFTEQYF.

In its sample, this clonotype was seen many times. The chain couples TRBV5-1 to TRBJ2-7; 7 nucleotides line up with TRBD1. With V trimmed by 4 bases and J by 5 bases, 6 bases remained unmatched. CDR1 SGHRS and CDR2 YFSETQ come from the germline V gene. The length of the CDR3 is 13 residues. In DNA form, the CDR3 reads TGCGCCAGCAGCAGGGGGCTAGCAGACGAGCAGTACTTC. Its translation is CASSRGLADEQYF.

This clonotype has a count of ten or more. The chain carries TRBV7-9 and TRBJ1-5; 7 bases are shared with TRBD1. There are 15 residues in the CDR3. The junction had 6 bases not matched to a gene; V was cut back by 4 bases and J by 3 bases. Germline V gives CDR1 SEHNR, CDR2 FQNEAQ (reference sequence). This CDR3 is CASSSTGVINQPQHF. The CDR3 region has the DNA TGTGCCAGCAGCTCAACAGGGGTAATCAATCAGCCCCAGCATTTT.

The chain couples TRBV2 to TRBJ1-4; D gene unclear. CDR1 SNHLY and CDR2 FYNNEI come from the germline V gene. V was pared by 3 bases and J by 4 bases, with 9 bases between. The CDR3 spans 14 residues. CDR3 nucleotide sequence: TGTGCCAGCAGTGAGGGGTGGAGTAATGAAAAACTGTTTTTT. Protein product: CASSEGWSNEKLFF.

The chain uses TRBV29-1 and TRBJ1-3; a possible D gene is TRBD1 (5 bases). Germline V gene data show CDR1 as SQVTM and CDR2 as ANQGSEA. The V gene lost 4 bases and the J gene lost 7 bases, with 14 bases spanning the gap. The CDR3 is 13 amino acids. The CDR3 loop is CSVGDRGGNTIYF. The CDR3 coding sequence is TGCAGCGTTGGGGACCGAGGAGGGAACACCATATATTTT.

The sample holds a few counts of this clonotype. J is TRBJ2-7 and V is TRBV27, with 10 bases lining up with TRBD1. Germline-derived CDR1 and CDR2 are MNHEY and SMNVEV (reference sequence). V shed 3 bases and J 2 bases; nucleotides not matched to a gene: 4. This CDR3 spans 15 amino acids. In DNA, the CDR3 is TGTGCCAGCAGTTTGGACAGGGGGGGACCCTACGAGCAGTACTTC. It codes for CASSLDRGGPYEQYF.

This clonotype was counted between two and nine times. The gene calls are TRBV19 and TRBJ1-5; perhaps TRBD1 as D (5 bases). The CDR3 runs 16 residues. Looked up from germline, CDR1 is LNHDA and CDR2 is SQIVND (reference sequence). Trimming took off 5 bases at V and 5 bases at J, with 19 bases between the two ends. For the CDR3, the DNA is TGTGCCAGTAGTTCTACGACAGTTGGGGCATATCAGCCCCAGCATTTT. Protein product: CASSSTTVGAYQPQHF.

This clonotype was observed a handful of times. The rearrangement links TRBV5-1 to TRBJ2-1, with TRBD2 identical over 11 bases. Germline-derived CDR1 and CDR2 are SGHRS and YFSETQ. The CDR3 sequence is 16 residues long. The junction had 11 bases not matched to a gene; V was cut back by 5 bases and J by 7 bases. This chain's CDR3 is CASSLTSTSGANEQFF. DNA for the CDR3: TGCGCCAGCAGTCTAACGTCGACTAGCGGGGCGAATGAGCAGTTCTTC.

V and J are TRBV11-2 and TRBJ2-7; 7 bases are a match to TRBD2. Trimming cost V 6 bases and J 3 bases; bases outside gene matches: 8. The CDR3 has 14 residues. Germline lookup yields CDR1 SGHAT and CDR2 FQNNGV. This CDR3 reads CASSKLSGHYEQYF. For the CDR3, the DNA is TGTGCCAGCAGTAAACTTAGCGGGCACTACGAGCAGTACTTC.

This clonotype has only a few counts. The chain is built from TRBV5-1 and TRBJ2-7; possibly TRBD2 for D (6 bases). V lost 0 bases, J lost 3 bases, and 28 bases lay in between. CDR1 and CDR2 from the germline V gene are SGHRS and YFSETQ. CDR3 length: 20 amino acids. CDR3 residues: CASSLARTAGWPVAVYEQYF. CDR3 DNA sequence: TGCGCCAGCAGCTTGGCCAGGACGGCGGGGTGGCCGGTGGCGGTCTACGAGCAGTACTTC.

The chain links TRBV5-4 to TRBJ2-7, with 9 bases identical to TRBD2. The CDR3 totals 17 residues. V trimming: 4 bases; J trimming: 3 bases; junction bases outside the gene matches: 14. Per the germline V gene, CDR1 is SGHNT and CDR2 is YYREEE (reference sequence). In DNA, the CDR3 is TGTGCCAGCAGCGACGGGTTAGGGACTAGCTCTATCTACGAGCAGTACTTC. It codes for CASSDGLGTSSIYEQYF.

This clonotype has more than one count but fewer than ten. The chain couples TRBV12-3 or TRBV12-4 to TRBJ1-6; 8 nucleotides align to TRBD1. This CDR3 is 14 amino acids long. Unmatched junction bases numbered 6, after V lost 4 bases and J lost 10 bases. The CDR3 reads CASSSDRAYSPLHF. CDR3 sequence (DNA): TGTGCCAGCAGTTCGGACAGGGCGTACTCACCCCTCCACTTT.

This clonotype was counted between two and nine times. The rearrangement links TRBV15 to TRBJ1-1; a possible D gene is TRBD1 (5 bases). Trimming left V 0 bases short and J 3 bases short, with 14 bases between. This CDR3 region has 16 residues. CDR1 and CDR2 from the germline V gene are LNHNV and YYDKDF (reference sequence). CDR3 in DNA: TGTGCCACCAGCAGAGATAGGACAACCCTGGACACTGAAGCTTTCTTT. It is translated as CATSRDRTTLDTEAFF.

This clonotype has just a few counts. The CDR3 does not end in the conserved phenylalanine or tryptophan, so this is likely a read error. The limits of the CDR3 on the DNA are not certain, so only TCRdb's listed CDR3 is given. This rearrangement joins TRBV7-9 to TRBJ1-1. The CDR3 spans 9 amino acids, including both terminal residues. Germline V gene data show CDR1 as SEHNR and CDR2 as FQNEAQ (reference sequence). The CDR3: CASSPIGPG.

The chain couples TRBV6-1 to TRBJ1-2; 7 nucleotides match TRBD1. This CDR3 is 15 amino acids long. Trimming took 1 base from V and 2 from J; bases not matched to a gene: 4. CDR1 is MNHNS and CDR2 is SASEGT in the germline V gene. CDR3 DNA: TGTGCCAGCAGTGAAGTTGACAGGGACAACTATGGCTACACCTTC. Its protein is CASSEVDRDNYGYTF.

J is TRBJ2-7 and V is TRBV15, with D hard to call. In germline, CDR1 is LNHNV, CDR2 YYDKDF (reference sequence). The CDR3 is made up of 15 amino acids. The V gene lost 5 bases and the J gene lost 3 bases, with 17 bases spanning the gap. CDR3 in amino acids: CATSPGGTLVYEQYF. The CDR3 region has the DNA TGTGCCACCAGCCCGGGCGGAACACTGGTCTACGAGCAGTACTTC. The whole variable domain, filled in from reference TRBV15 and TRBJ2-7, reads DAMVIQNPRYQVTQFGKPVTLSCSQTLNHNVMYWYQQKSSQAPKLLFHYYDKDFNNEADTPDNFQSRRPNTSFCFLDIRSPGLGDTAMYLCATSPGGTLVYEQYFGPGTRLTVT.

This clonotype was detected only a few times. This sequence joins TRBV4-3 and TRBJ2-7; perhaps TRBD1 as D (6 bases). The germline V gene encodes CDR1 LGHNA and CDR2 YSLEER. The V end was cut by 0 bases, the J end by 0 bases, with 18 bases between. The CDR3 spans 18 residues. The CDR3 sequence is CASSQDASGEVSSYEQYF. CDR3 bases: TGCGCCAGCAGCCAAGATGCCTCAGGGGAAGTGAGCTCCTACGAGCAGTACTTC.

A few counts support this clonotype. The CDR3 region has the DNA TGTGCCACCAGTGTTGGCGACAGGGTGATCAATGAGCAGTTCTTC. Amino acids: CATSVGDRVINEQFF. The chain couples TRBV24-1 to TRBJ2-1; 7 bases match TRBD1. With 5 bases clipped from V and 6 bases from J, the junction kept 9 bases outside the gene matches. Germline-derived CDR1 and CDR2 are KGHDR and SFDVKD. The CDR3 length is 15 residues.

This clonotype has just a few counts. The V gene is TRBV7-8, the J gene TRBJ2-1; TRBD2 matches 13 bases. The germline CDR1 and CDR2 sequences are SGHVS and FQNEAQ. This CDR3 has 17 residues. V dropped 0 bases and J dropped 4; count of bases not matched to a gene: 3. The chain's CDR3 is CASSLALAGGDYNEQFF. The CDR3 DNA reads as TGTGCCAGCAGCTTAGCACTAGCGGGGGGGGATTACAATGAGCAGTTCTTC.